The 26 T cell receptor beta chains given below trace back to one sample, sequenced in a study of patients and donors after allogeneic stem cell transplantation (TCRdb year 2020). Libraries were built with RT-PCR. The sequencer listed for this sample is NextSeq 550. Clones were called with MiXCR by TCRdb after fastp trimmed the public reads at Q25, and only in-frame beta chains were retained. A single entry per CDR3 protein holds the most common genes and DNA from its merged rows. Present in this sample are roughly 940,000 distinct CDR3 sequences, approximately 19% of which were seen just once. Of the sample, roughly 6% falls within the top ten clones. The sequenced sample consisted of blood, either unsorted or a sorted T cell fraction (not recorded which). These TCRs come from a human donor who was either an allogeneic HSCT recipient or a stem cell or donor lymphocyte infusion donor (not recorded which). It is not recorded whose cells these are; they may come from a transplant donor.

This clonotype was observed a few times. V and J are TRBV20-1 and TRBJ2-7, with TRBD1 matching over 7 bases. The CDR3 length is 14 residues. After removal of 8 bases from V and 3 bases from J, the junction contained 13 bases not matched to a gene. Germline CDR1 is DFQATT and CDR2 is SNEGSKA (reference sequence). For the CDR3, the DNA is TGCAGTATTCCAGAAGACAGGGCTTACTACGAGCAGTACTTC. It yields the protein CSIPEDRAYYEQYF.

This rearrangement joins TRBV5-1 to TRBJ2-3; TRBD2 matches 9 bases. The ends lost 0 bases at V and 7 bases at J; junction bases unmatched: 9. The CDR3 runs 16 residues. The germline V gene has CDR1 SGHRS and CDR2 YFSETQ. The CDR3 reads CASSLVRRGGLYTQYF. The CDR3 DNA follows: TGCGCCAGCAGCTTGGTACGGCGGGGGGGCCTATATACGCAGTATTTT.

This sequence joins TRBV11-2 and TRBJ1-1; no clear D gene. The CDR3 length is 13 residues. Trimming took 0 bases from V and 7 from J, leaving 9 bases between them. Germline CDR1 is SGHAT and CDR2 is FQNNGV. In nucleotides, the CDR3 is TGTGCCAGCAGCTTAGAGGAAGGAGTTGAAGCTTTCTTT. Protein: CASSLEEGVEAFF.

The chain recombines TRBV12-3 or TRBV12-4 with TRBJ2-4, with D perhaps matching TRBD2 (6 bases). Trimming left V 2 bases short and J 6 bases short, with 14 bases between. This CDR3 has 15 amino acids. CDR3 sequence reads: CASSLRPGTSNIQYF. The CDR3 coding sequence is TGTGCCAGCAGTTTAAGACCCGGGACTTCAAACATTCAGTACTTC.

This clonotype came up a few times. The V call is TRBV11-2, the J call TRBJ2-3; 9 positions match TRBD2. This CDR3 contains 17 residues. Germline V CDR1 and CDR2: SGHAT, FQNNGV. V lost 3 bases, J lost 0 bases, and 7 bases stayed unmatched. In DNA form, the CDR3 reads TGTGCCAGCAGCTTTGCTGGGACTAGCCGTAGCACAGATACGCAGTATTTT. Translating gives CASSFAGTSRSTDTQYF.

The rearrangement uses TRBV24-1 and TRBJ2-7, with 11 positions matching TRBD2. The CDR3 covers 15 residues. Germline CDR1 and CDR2: KGHDR and SFDVKD. V shed 6 bases, J shed 3 bases, and the junction held 6 bases outside the gene matches. The CDR3 region is CATSPGTSGVYEQYF. Written as DNA, the CDR3 is TGTGCCACCAGTCCCGGGACTAGCGGAGTCTACGAGCAGTACTTC.

This clonotype has more than one count but fewer than ten. CDR3 DNA sequence: TGTGCCAGCAGTTATATGACGGGGCGCCCCTACAATGAGCAGTTCTTC. Amino acids: CASSYMTGRPYNEQFF. The chain employs TRBV6-5 and TRBJ2-1, with D perhaps given as TRBD1 or TRBD2 (5 bases each). V was trimmed by 3 bases and J by 2 bases, leaving 14 bases between them. The germline V gene has CDR1 MNHEY and CDR2 SVGAGI. The CDR3 runs 16 residues.

The CDR3 DNA follows: TGCAGCGGGAAGGCAGGGAGGGATCAGCCCCAGCATTTT. Amino acids: CSGKAGRDQPQHF. The rearrangement joins TRBV29-1 to TRBJ1-5, with a tentative D call TRBD1 (5 bases). V was shortened by 7 bases and J by 5 bases, with 15 bases between the two germline ends. CDR1 and CDR2 from the germline V gene are SQVTM and ANQGSEA. The CDR3 has 13 residues.

This clonotype was detected only a few times. This rearrangement joins TRBV12-3 or TRBV12-4 to TRBJ1-1; a weak D match, TRBD1 (5 bases). V lost 6 bases and J lost 11, with 16 bases in between. The CDR3 loop spans 12 amino acids. The CDR3 loop is CASSRGVLGAFF. Written as DNA, the CDR3 is TGTGCCAGCAGCCGGGGGGTATTAGGGGCTTTCTTT.

V is TRBV11-2 and J is TRBJ2-2; D possibly uses TRBD1 or TRBD2 (5 bases each). The CDR3 has 15 residues. The V and J ends lost 5 bases and 2 bases respectively, with 12 bases between them. CDR1 SGHAT and CDR2 FQNNGV come from the germline V gene. CDR3 residues: CASSTGRINTGELFF. The CDR3 DNA sequence: TGTGCCAGCAGCACGGGACGTATTAACACCGGGGAGCTGTTTTTT.

The chain has TRBV12-3 or TRBV12-4 and TRBJ2-5; D remains ambiguous. V was clipped by 3 bases and J by 4 bases, with 12 bases between them. CDR3 length: 14 amino acids. DNA of the CDR3: TGTGCCAGCAGTTTCACCAACCACGGAGAGACCCAGTACTTC. This sequence encodes CASSFTNHGETQYF.

In its sample, this clonotype was seen a few times. The V and J genes are TRBV20-1 and TRBJ1-2; D is perhaps TRBD1 (5 bases). This CDR3 comprises 13 residues. V was shortened by 0 bases and J by 3 bases, with 8 bases between the two germline ends. Germline lookup yields CDR1 DFQATT and CDR2 SNEGSKA (reference sequence). The CDR3 reads CSARDPGHYGYTF. CDR3 DNA: TGCAGTGCTAGAGATCCGGGACACTATGGCTACACCTTC.

This clonotype showed up just a few times. The rearrangement joins TRBV10-3 to TRBJ2-3; 9 nucleotides agree with TRBD2. CDR1 ENHRY and CDR2 SYGVKD come from the germline V gene. The junction had 13 bases not matched to a gene; V was cut back by 4 bases and J by 8 bases. The CDR3 is made up of 16 amino acids. This CDR3 reads CAISGNGGGASGTQYF. The CDR3 DNA is TGTGCCATCAGTGGTAATGGCGGGGGGGCCTCAGGTACGCAGTATTTT.

This clonotype was observed a few times. V is TRBV10-3 and J is TRBJ1-6; D unclear. The CDR3 is 13 residues long. V lost 4 bases, J lost 10 bases, and 11 bases lay in between. Germline V lookup: CDR1 ENHRY, CDR2 SYGVKD. The CDR3 coding sequence is TGTGCCATCAGTGGACGTGACGGCTCACCCCTCCACTTT. Encoded protein: CAISGRDGSPLHF.

CDR3 nucleotide sequence: TGCAGTGCTAGAGATTTGGGGCCAGAGCAGTACTTC. Protein product: CSARDLGPEQYF. The rearrangement links TRBV20-1 to TRBJ2-7, with D perhaps TRBD1 (5 bases). Germline loops: CDR1 DFQATT, CDR2 SNEGSKA (reference sequence). This CDR3 contains 12 residues. V was cut by 0 bases and J by 7 bases, with 10 bases left in between.

This clonotype was seen more than once but under ten times. The chain couples TRBV6-2 or TRBV6-3 to TRBJ2-7; D is possibly TRBD1 or TRBD2 (5 bases each). Germline V CDR1 and CDR2: MNHEY, SVGEGT. This CDR3 comprises 14 residues. V gave up 2 bases and J gave up 2 bases, with 10 bases separating them. CDR3 coding DNA: TGTGCCAGCAGTTACGAAGGGACGACCTACGAGCAGTACTTC. This sequence encodes CASSYEGTTYEQYF.

The chain joins TRBV7-6 to TRBJ2-1; 13 bases agree with TRBD2. The ends lost 5 bases at V and 3 bases at J; junction bases unmatched: 13. This CDR3 spans 19 amino acids. Germline V CDR1 and CDR2: SGHVS, FNYEAQ. The CDR3: CASSQGTSGEWGGYNEQFF. The CDR3 DNA is TGTGCCAGCAGCCAGGGGACTAGCGGGGAGTGGGGGGGCTACAATGAGCAGTTCTTC.

This chain uses TRBV6-5 with TRBJ2-7; possible D gene TRBD2, 5 bases. The CDR3 is 18 residues long. Per germline, CDR1 MNHEY and CDR2 SVGAGI. The V end was cut by 4 bases, the J end by 5 bases, with 27 bases between. CDR3 sequence reads: CASSFRGPRAQVVHEQYF. The CDR3 region has the DNA TGTGCCAGCAGTTTTAGAGGGCCCCGGGCTCAGGTGGTGCACGAGCAGTACTTC.

The gene calls are TRBV9 and TRBJ1-6; D is undetermined. The CDR3 sequence is 16 residues long. V lost 0 bases and J lost 0, with 7 bases in between. Germline CDR1 is SGDLS and CDR2 is YYNGEE. CDR3 residues: CASSVEPSSYNSPLHF. As DNA, the CDR3 is TGTGCCAGCAGCGTAGAGCCGAGCTCCTATAATTCACCCCTCCACTTT.

This clonotype was seen a few times. The V and J genes are TRBV5-1 and TRBJ2-7; no reliable D call. The V end lost 2 bases, the J end lost 2 bases, and 8 bases lay between the germline ends. The CDR3 loop spans 13 amino acids. The germline V gene encodes CDR1 SGHRS and CDR2 YFSETQ. This CDR3 is CASSFKGTYEQYF. CDR3 in DNA: TGCGCCAGCAGCTTTAAGGGAACCTACGAGCAGTACTTC.

The chain employs TRBV20-1 and TRBJ2-7; 8 bases agree with TRBD1. V trimming: 5 bases; J trimming: 2 bases; junction bases outside the gene matches: 5. The CDR3 is 13 amino acids. CDR1 DFQATT and CDR2 SNEGSKA come from the germline V gene (reference sequence). CDR3 region: CSAGDRLAYEQYF. CDR3 bases: TGCAGTGCTGGGGACAGGTTAGCCTACGAGCAGTACTTC.

CDR3 sequence (DNA): TGTGCCAGCACGCGACTAGGGGACACTGAAGCTTTCTTT. As protein: CASTRLGDTEAFF. The J gene is TRBJ1-1, the V gene TRBV12-3 or TRBV12-4; possible D gene TRBD1, 5 bases. The germline V and J ends were trimmed by 7 bases and 3 bases, with 12 bases remaining between them. The CDR3 runs to 13 residues.

The chain joins TRBV7-9 to TRBJ1-2; TRBD1 matches 8 bases. CDR1 is SEHNR, CDR2 FQNEAQ, per germline (reference sequence). J gave up 3 bases and V 5 bases, and 8 bases lay outside the gene matches. The CDR3 is made up of 15 amino acids. This chain's CDR3 is CASSPADRVDYGYTF. Here the CDR3 DNA reads TGTGCCAGCAGCCCCGCGGACAGGGTTGACTATGGCTACACCTTC. Drawing the rest from reference TRBV7-9 and TRBJ1-2, the complete variable domain is DTGVSQNPRHKITKRGQNVTFRCDPISEHNRLYWYRQTLGQGPEFLTYFQNEAQLEKSRLLSDRFSAERPKGSFSTLEIQRTEQGDSAMYLCASSPADRVDYGYTFGSGTRLTVV.

This clonotype was seen a handful of times. The genes are TRBV12-3 or TRBV12-4 and TRBJ1-2; D might be TRBD1 (6 bases). Trimming cost V 2 bases and J 6 bases, with 16 bases left between them. The CDR3 consists of 15 residues. As DNA, the CDR3 is TGTGCCAGCAGTTTACGTGGGGGCGCGGACGATGGCTACACCTTC. Translation gives CASSLRGGADDGYTF.

The V and J genes are TRBV9 and TRBJ2-3; tentatively, D is TRBD1 (5 bases). Deletions cut 4 bases from V and 1 base from J, with 10 bases between. The V gene's germline CDR1 is SGDLS and CDR2 YYNGEE. The CDR3 is made up of 14 amino acids. CDR3 coding DNA: TGTGCCAGCAGCTTCAGCAGGGGCACAGATACGCAGTATTTT. Translated: CASSFSRGTDTQYF.

The chain employs TRBV12-3 or TRBV12-4 and TRBJ1-4, with 7 bases fitting TRBD1. This CDR3 comprises 15 residues. With V trimmed by 4 bases and J by 3 bases, 5 bases remained unmatched. The CDR3 sequence is CASSYRGLSNEKLFF. For the CDR3, the DNA is TGTGCCAGCAGTTACAGGGGTTTGTCTAATGAAAAACTGTTTTTT.